Detailed here is one T cell receptor (beta chain). Assay: immunoSEQ multiplex PCR; the TCRdb copy retains only in-frame clones and omits some. The repertoire includes 45,000 to 55,000 clones, about nine tenths of them detected once, and about 0.61% sits in the top ten. The length of the CDR3 is 16 residues. CDR1 and CDR2 (germline): MNHNY, SVGAGI (reference sequence). V lost 6 bases and J lost 1; bases outside the gene matches: 11. The data were taken from a study of T cell changes during pregnancy in multiple sclerosis. The clonotype originates from a female donor in good health, enrolled as a control in a pregnancy study. The chain has TRBV6-6 and TRBJ1-1; 7 bases align to TRBD1. Sequencing used CD4+ T cells from peripheral blood mononuclear cells, obtained after pregnancy. CDR3: CASSQRRGPRNTEAFF. The CDR3 DNA follows: TGTGCCAGCAGCCAACGTAGGGGGCCTAGGAACACTGAAGCTTTCTTT.